This TCR beta chain was retrieved from a study of cytomegalovirus exposure and HLA in healthy donors. Study context: In an earlier analysis, 95 million to 140 million unique TCR beta sequences were found from some 180 million T cells.

The study, taken as a whole, reports: A later analysis reportedly found fewer N-insertions in an Asian-associated ancestry cluster than the approximately 670-donor mean.

The PCR had 60 Vbeta and 13 Jbeta primers. Sequenced by immunoSEQ multiplex PCR; TCRdb stores in-frame clones only, minus some. The sample table sets out approximately 110,000 clones. Those who donated were healthy bone marrow donors. Comment on this clone: The antigen is unknown.

Sequences were obtained from PBMCs. This receptor was obtained from a man aged 50-59 years in good health and CMV-seronegative.

The CDR3 region has the DNA TGTGCCAGCTCACCAATTTCCTCCGGGACAGGGGATTATACGCAGTATTTT. Its translation: CASSPISSGTGDYTQYF. V gene TRBV18 combines with J gene TRBJ2-3, with 10 bases that match TRBD1. This CDR3 is built from 17 residues. Germline V lookup: CDR1 KGHSH, CDR2 LQKENI. Unmatched junction bases numbered 12, after V lost 2 bases and J lost 7 bases.